The present TCR beta chain was sequenced within a study of shared clonotypes between healthy human individuals. Overall study: Per-donor plates numbered three CD4 naive, three CD4 memory, two CD8 naive and one CD8 memory. General study findings and limits: An expected dependence of interdonor clonotype sharing on sequencing depth was noted. As a rule, naive subsets had a larger estimated richness than memory subsets.

Donors comprised healthy HIV-negative adults lacking recent acute infections or vaccinations. Clones were read by immunoSEQ multiplex PCR, and TCRdb kept only the in-frame ones, dropping some. Of about 1.1 million clones in the sample, 70% to 80% were seen once. Trimming took 1 base from V and 9 from J, leaving 13 bases between them. The length of the CDR3 is 14 residues. Germline V gene lookup returns CDR1 SGHVS and CDR2 FQNEAQ. This clone was observed a handful of times. Antigen: not known. Sequenced material: memory CD4+ T cells from PBMCs. Subset of the sample: CD45RA-negative fraction. This chain links TRBV7-8 with TRBJ2-1; D may be TRBD1 (6 bases). The sequence came from a man between 18 and 29 years old in good health. Some clones in this sample may be carry-over from other donors' samples. In DNA form, the CDR3 reads TGTGCCAGCAGCTTAGGGCAGGGGTACGGTGAGCAGTTCTTC. Its protein is CASSLGQGYGEQFF. Filled out from reference TRBV7-8 and TRBJ2-1, the complete variable domain reads GAGVSQSPRYKVAKRGQDVALRCDPISGHVSLFWYQQALGQGPEFLTYFQNEAQLDKSGLPSDRFFAERPEGSVSTLKIQRTQQEDSAVYLCASSLGQGYGEQFFGPGTRLTVL.